Described below is a single TCR beta chain sequence and its context. Its antigen is currently unknown. Sequenced by immunoSEQ multiplex PCR; TCRdb stores in-frame clones only, minus some. The table has around 55,000 clones, about four fifths seen once; the top ten hold 6.2%. The time point here: week 23, last vaccination. Every single dose of the vaccine, 300 ug of mutant IDH1 20-mer peptide, came with topical imiquimod. This entry comes from a study of a mutant IDH1 vaccine in newly diagnosed glioma. The CDR3 is 14 amino acids. The V end was cut by 6 bases, the J end by 1 base, with 10 bases between. The germline V gene encodes CDR1 SNHLY and CDR2 FYNNEI.

This TCR came from a man aged 40-49 years with glioma. This specimen was PBMCs, taken from a glioma patient whose treatment included an IDH1 peptide vaccine. This chain joins TRBV2 and TRBJ1-5, with a tentative D call TRBD1 (6 bases). The DNA for the CDR3 is TGTGCCAGCAGCACCGGGACAAGCAATCAGCCCCAGCATTTT. Translation: CASSTGTSNQPQHF.